This TCR beta chain originates from a study of blood T cell repertoires in COVID-19. CDR1 and CDR2 from the germline V gene are LGHDT and YNNKEL (reference sequence). Trimming cost V 1 base and J 7 bases, with 8 bases left between them. This CDR3 is 13 amino acids long. This clone has a handful of counts. Only in-frame clones appear in the TCRdb table, and some are missing; sequencing was by immunoSEQ multiplex PCR. The sample contains some 180,000 clones, roughly 83% of which appear only once. The chain joins TRBV3-1 (or the pseudogene TRBV3-2) to TRBJ1-5; D call uncertain. The clonotype originates from a woman in her thirties or forties with COVID-19, enrolled during active disease. Specimen: peripheral blood. In DNA, the CDR3 is TGTGCCAGCAGCCAAGCCTCCGAGCAGCCCCAGCATTTT. This codes for CASSQASEQPQHF.